This record covers a single TCR beta chain. This receptor's antigen is unknown. No much larger clone is present one base from it, and per-base qualities are unavailable. The listed sequencing device is Illumina HiSeq 2500. TCR beta libraries were prepared by quantitative 5'-RACE with molecular barcodes. In the paper's pipeline: A new computational method, built on a probabilistic model of VDJ rearrangement, was used to identify disease-linked TCR variants. TCRdb reran the public reads through fastp at Q25 and MiXCR, keeping productive beta chains. Every entry covers one CDR3 protein and lists the most common genes and DNA from its rows. TCRdb assigned the V and J calls; the authors' analysis was not used. Present in this sample are 700,000 or so distinct CDR3 sequences, 15% to 20% of which were seen just once. 15% to 20% of the sample lies in the top ten. Here V drops 4 bases and J drops 7 bases, and the junction holds 3 bases not matched to any gene. The CDR1 and CDR2 encoded by the germline V gene (reference sequence) are LGHDT and YNNKEL. Taken from cysteine to phenylalanine, the CDR3 has 13 residues. The CDR3 DNA has 39 bases and is translated from base 1.

These data belong to a study of CD8 T cells in ankylosing spondylitis (dated by TCRdb to the late 2010s). Study-wide context: T cell receptor beta repertoires were profiled in healthy donors and ankylosing spondylitis patients so that disease-linked TCR variants could be found. Samples of peripheral blood were taken, and for ankylosing spondylitis patients, synovial fluid was collected as well. In total, the full study cohort was made up of 110 or so healthy donors and 25 ankylosing spondylitis patients. Overall study results and their limits: The disease-linked clones showed a CD8+ phenotype and occurred at relatively low frequencies in peripheral blood. Significant enrichment of the disease-linked clones was reported in matched synovial fluid samples from ankylosing spondylitis patients. Blood from ankylosing spondylitis patients appeared to be characterized by a TCR beta motif made up of seven or eight highly homologous amino acid variants. Some of the motif variants had been reported before in the synovial fluid and blood of reactive arthritis patients, a finding that suggests common disease-initiation mechanisms.

This TCR came from a male donor with ankylosing spondylitis. The V gene is TRBV3-1 and the J gene is TRBJ1-5, and 8 junctional nucleotides match TRBD1. Sequences were obtained from blood, either unsorted or a sorted T cell fraction (not recorded which). CDR3 region: CASSRQGTQPQHF. The DNA reads as follows: TGTGCCAGCAGCCGACAGGGGACCCAGCCCCAGCATTTT.